What follows are 19 T cell receptor beta chains derived from one specimen sequenced in a study of post-analysis software for immune sequencing data. The study's findings and limits: A few TRBV segments appeared more often in patients than in controls, and TRBV5-6, TRBV5-1 and TRBV20-1 were among these.

Which antigens these TCRs recognize remains unknown. Researchers reported that TCR beta cDNA libraries carried unique molecular identifiers. TCRdb ran MiXCR on the PCR reads and lists one entry per CDR3 protein. The table shows fewer than 600,000 distinct CDR3 sequences, with around 40% occurring only once. Source material: blood. The receptors come from a girl aged 10-17 years with multiple sclerosis.

The chain joins TRBV5-1 to TRBJ2-5; TRBD2 is a possible D gene (6 bases). Trimming shortened V by 0 bases and J by 8 bases, and 20 bases separated the two germline ends. The CDR3 is 16 residues long. Germline V gene data show CDR1 as SGHRS and CDR2 as YFSETQ. The CDR3 here is CASSLALVIAAGTQYF. The DNA for the CDR3 is TGCGCCAGCAGCTTGGCCTTGGTAATAGCGGCGGGCACCCAGTACTTC.

This clonotype appeared a few times. The chain carries TRBV6-1 and TRBJ2-1, with TRBD1 matching over 7 bases. CDR3 size: 15 residues. The J segment lost 0 bases and the V segment lost 5 bases, leaving 4 bases of the junction unmatched. In germline, CDR1 is MNHNS, CDR2 SASEGT. The CDR3 loop reads CASSPRTGSYNEQFF. DNA of the CDR3: TGTGCCAGCAGTCCACGGACAGGCTCCTACAATGAGCAGTTCTTC.

The chain links TRBV28 to TRBJ2-1; TRBD2 matches at 10 bases. Germline CDR1 reads MDHEN; CDR2 reads SYDVKM. This CDR3 contains 16 residues. The V gene end was trimmed by 3 bases and the J gene end by 2 bases; junction bases not matched to a gene: 4. The CDR3 DNA follows: TGTGCCAGCAGTTTTGTAGGACTAGCGGCCTACAATGAGCAGTTCTTC. Encoded protein: CASSFVGLAAYNEQFF.

The V call is TRBV11-2, the J call TRBJ2-1, with 7 bases lining up with TRBD1. This CDR3 is 14 amino acids long. The V and J ends lost 3 bases and 8 bases, in that order; junction bases with no gene match: 7. The germline gives CDR1 SGHAT, CDR2 FQNNGV. The CDR3 loop reads CASSFRQGDYEQFF. For the CDR3, the DNA is TGTGCCAGCAGCTTCCGACAGGGTGATTATGAGCAGTTCTTC.

The rearrangement links TRBV7-3 to TRBJ2-5, with D possibly matching TRBD2 (6 bases). Trimming took off 5 bases at V and 5 bases at J, with 12 bases between the two ends. Germline CDR1 is SGHTA and CDR2 is FQGTGA. This CDR3 spans 13 amino acids. CDR3 region: CASSPKGRETQYF. The DNA of the CDR3 is TGTGCCAGCAGCCCCAAGGGGAGGGAGACCCAGTACTTC.

This sequence joins TRBV5-5 and TRBJ2-7; 8 nucleotides match TRBD1. The ends lost 0 bases at V and 2 bases at J; junction bases unmatched: 4. CDR1 is SGHKS, CDR2 YYEKEE, per germline (reference sequence). The CDR3 is 15 amino acids. CDR3 residues: CASSLEDRVAYEQYF. The CDR3 DNA follows: TGTGCCAGCAGCTTGGAGGACAGGGTCGCCTACGAGCAGTACTTC.

This clonotype came up a few times. The V call is TRBV5-5, the J call TRBJ1-5, with D unclear. Looked up from germline, CDR1 is SGHKS and CDR2 is YYEKEE (reference sequence). The CDR3 totals 13 residues. V lost 4 bases and J lost 4, with 9 bases in between. The CDR3 spells CASSTAKNQPQHF. The CDR3 DNA reads TGTGCCAGCAGCACCGCAAAGAATCAGCCCCAGCATTTT.

The rearrangement links TRBV7-2 to TRBJ1-5, with D hard to call. Germline V gene lookup returns CDR1 SGHTA and CDR2 FQGNSA. V lost 3 bases and J lost 1, with 10 bases in between. The CDR3 length is 15 residues. This CDR3 is CASSFPGESNQPQHF. The DNA of the CDR3 is TGTGCCAGCAGCTTCCCTGGTGAGAGCAATCAGCCCCAGCATTTT.

The chain links TRBV7-3 to TRBJ2-1, with 9 bases aligning to TRBD2. Germline values: CDR1 SGHTA, CDR2 FQGTGA. After removal of 5 bases from V and 5 bases from J, the junction contained 4 bases not matched to a gene. The CDR3 is 14 amino acids. The CDR3 DNA reads as TGTGCCAGCAGCCTCTGGACTAGCGACAATGAGCAGTTCTTC. Translation: CASSLWTSDNEQFF.

Comment on this clonotype: Germline is not matched at one junction end, which may reflect a read error. CDR3 DNA sequence: TGTGCCACCCAACCGGAGGGGGGACTAGTGATCTACGATGAGCAGTTCTTC. It codes for CATQPEGGLVIYDEQFF. The chain joins TRBV12-3 or TRBV12-4 to TRBJ2-1; 8 bases match TRBD2. The CDR3 runs 17 residues.

Written as DNA, the CDR3 is TGTGCCAGCAGCTTGACAGGGAGGCTTTTCGATTCACCCCTCCACTTT. Its translation is CASSLTGRLFDSPLHF. The chain recombines TRBV7-3 with TRBJ1-6, with TRBD1 matching 7 bases. This CDR3 is 16 amino acids long. Germline V gene sequence: CDR1 SGHTA, CDR2 FQGTGA. With V trimmed by 3 bases and J by 8 bases, 10 bases remained unmatched. Complete variable domain (other parts from reference TRBV7-3 and TRBJ1-6): GAGVSQTPSNKVTEKGKYVELRCDPISGHTALYWYRQSLGQGPEFLIYFQGTGAADDSGLPNDRFFAVRPEGSVSTLKIQRTERGDSAVYLCASSLTGRLFDSPLHFGNGTRLTVT.

The chain carries TRBV7-9 and TRBJ2-5; 7 nucleotides agree with TRBD1. This CDR3 spans 13 amino acids. V lost 3 bases to trimming and J lost 4 bases; unmatched junction nucleotides: 2. The germline gives CDR1 SEHNR, CDR2 FQNEAQ (reference sequence). For the CDR3, the DNA is TGTGCCAGCAGCTTGGACAGGTCAGAGACCCAGTACTTC. Encoded protein: CASSLDRSETQYF.

This chain links TRBV20-1 with TRBJ2-7, with D possibly TRBD1 on 6 matching bases. The length of the CDR3 is 14 residues. The V gene's germline CDR1 is DFQATT and CDR2 SNEGSKA (reference sequence). The V end was cut by 5 bases, the J end by 2 bases, with 16 bases between. CDR3 nucleotides: TGCAGTGCTTCCCACAGGGAATCAGCCTACGAGCAGTACTTC. It encodes CSASHRESAYEQYF.

The J gene is TRBJ2-1, the V gene TRBV7-9, with 10 bases lining up with TRBD2. This CDR3 spans 16 amino acids. Germline CDR1 is SEHNR and CDR2 is FQNEAQ (reference sequence). Trimming cost V 3 bases and J 3 bases; bases outside gene matches: 5. CDR3 protein: CASSFEAGGFYNEQFF. The CDR3 nucleotides read TGTGCCAGCAGCTTCGAAGCGGGAGGGTTCTACAATGAGCAGTTCTTC.

A few counts support this clonotype. The chain carries TRBV7-9 and TRBJ1-1, with no clear D. The CDR3 loop spans 14 amino acids. The V gene lost 5 bases and the J gene lost 8 bases, with 18 bases spanning the gap. Looked up from germline, CDR1 is SEHNR and CDR2 is FQNEAQ (reference sequence). The CDR3 nucleotides read TGTGCCAGCAGCCCGGGAGGAGGGAGGAGGGAAGCTTTCTTT. It encodes CASSPGGGRREAFF.

The J gene is TRBJ1-4, the V gene TRBV28; D is ambiguous. Germline V gene data show CDR1 as MDHEN and CDR2 as SYDVKM. The CDR3 sequence is 14 residues long. V lost 3 bases and J lost 10, with 15 bases in between. The chain's CDR3 is CASSLDEAGVKLFF. The CDR3 DNA sequence: TGTGCCAGCAGTTTGGATGAGGCAGGAGTAAAACTGTTTTTT.

The chain couples TRBV7-2 to TRBJ2-7; either TRBD1 or TRBD2 may supply D (5 bases each). Germline lookup yields CDR1 SGHTA and CDR2 FQGNSA. The length of the CDR3 is 15 residues. Trimming took off 5 bases at V and 2 bases at J, with 16 bases between the two ends. The CDR3 nucleotides are TGTGCCAGCAGCGGGGACGGCCCTCCACCCTACGAGCAGTACTTC. It translates to CASSGDGPPPYEQYF.

The J gene is TRBJ1-1, the V gene TRBV12-3 or TRBV12-4; no firm D call. Trimming shortened V by 6 bases and J by 6 bases, and 17 bases separated the two germline ends. The CDR3 loop spans 14 amino acids. The CDR3 DNA is TGTGCCAGCAGACAGAACGGGCTCTACGCTGAAGCTTTCTTT. Encoded protein: CASRQNGLYAEAFF.

The chain is built from TRBV20-1 and TRBJ2-3; the match to TRBD2 covers 8 bases. The CDR3 totals 14 residues. The ends lost 3 bases at V and 0 bases at J; junction bases unmatched: 2. The germline V gene encodes CDR1 DFQATT and CDR2 SNEGSKA (reference sequence). The CDR3 sequence: CSARLAGSTDTQYF. The CDR3 nucleotides read TGCAGTGCTAGGTTAGCGGGGAGCACAGATACGCAGTATTTT.